These 25 T cell receptor beta chains share one sample of origin, sequenced in a study of blood T cells in healthy people across ages. The use of a sample-barcoded 5' primer and a J-beta primer mix characterized a second PCR of roughly 6 to 12 cycles. TCRdb re-derived calls from the 5' RACE reads in MiXCR, one entry per CDR3 protein. The table has some 940,000 distinct CDR3 sequences, about 29% seen once; the top ten hold roughly a tenth. In addition, the sample was reused for a study of T cells of mothers and their children.

Sequences were obtained from blood. The receptors come from a woman aged 40-49 years in good health.

The chain joins TRBV5-1 to TRBJ1-6; no definite D call. The V end lost 0 bases, the J end lost 9 bases, and 13 bases lay between the germline ends. Germline-derived CDR1 and CDR2 are SGHRS and YFSETQ. The CDR3 has 15 residues. The CDR3 coding sequence is TGCGCCAGCAGCTTGGCAGGCACTGAACGTTCACCCCTCCACTTT. Translation: CASSLAGTERSPLHF.

This clonotype was observed a handful of times. The V call is TRBV7-2, the J call TRBJ2-3; D might be TRBD2 (6 bases). The germline CDR1 and CDR2 sequences are SGHTA and FQGNSA. There are 14 residues in the CDR3. V lost 5 bases and J lost 4, with 13 bases in between. The CDR3 nucleotides are TGTGCCAGCAGCACGCGAGCGGGCTCAGATACGCAGTATTTT. Residues: CASSTRAGSDTQYF.

The genes are TRBV21-1 and TRBJ2-1; TRBD1, the D gene given by the table, was not confirmed from the DNA. TRBV21-1 is flagged as a pseudogene. The CDR3 spans 16 residues. The CDR3 DNA sequence: TGTGCCAGCAGCGCCCACAGGGACTCTACGGCGGATGAGCAGTTCTTC. Its translation: CASSAHRDSTADEQFF.

This clonotype was recorded many times. The V and J genes are TRBV5-4 and TRBJ2-5; 10 bases map to TRBD2. Per the germline V gene, CDR1 is SGHNT and CDR2 is YYREEE (reference sequence). The CDR3 length is 17 residues. V lost 4 bases and J lost 2; bases outside the gene matches: 11. The chain's CDR3 is CASSRSSGLAAQETQYF. CDR3 coding DNA: TGTGCCAGCAGCCGTTCATCAGGACTAGCGGCTCAAGAGACCCAGTACTTC.

This clonotype has more than one count but fewer than ten. CDR3 amino acids: CSVVPNTEAFF. In DNA form, the CDR3 reads TGCAGCGTTGTCCCGAACACTGAAGCTTTCTTT. The genes are TRBV29-1 and TRBJ1-1; no clear D. The V gene lost 4 bases and the J gene lost 1 base, with 4 bases spanning the gap. The CDR3 runs to 11 residues. Germline V gives CDR1 SQVTM, CDR2 ANQGSEA.

V usage is TRBV5-1 and J usage is TRBJ2-4; D perhaps matches TRBD2 (5 bases). In germline, CDR1 is SGHRS, CDR2 YFSETQ. Deletions cut 4 bases from V and 3 bases from J, with 11 bases between. This CDR3 region has 14 residues. CDR3 amino acids: CASSAEGGKNIQYF. The CDR3 region has the DNA TGCGCCAGCAGCGCTGAAGGAGGCAAAAACATTCAGTACTTC.

A note on this clonotype: The CDR3 does not end in the conserved phenylalanine or tryptophan, so this is likely a read error. The chain joins TRBV5-1 to TRBJ1-2, with D hard to call. V shed 4 bases and J shed 8 bases, with 15 bases lying between them. CDR3 length equals 13 residues. Germline V gives CDR1 SGHRS, CDR2 YFSETQ. Written as DNA, the CDR3 is TGCGCCAGCAGCCCCGGAGGGTCGGGAGGCTACACCTCC. It is translated as CASSPGGSGGYTS.

This clonotype was observed many times. This chain uses TRBV4-3 with TRBJ1-5; D perhaps matches TRBD1 (6 bases). Per the germline V gene, CDR1 is LGHNA and CDR2 is YSLEER. This CDR3 region has 16 residues. V was trimmed by 0 bases and J by 2 bases, leaving 11 bases between them. The CDR3: CASSQDIRGGNQPQHF. DNA for the CDR3: TGCGCCAGCAGCCAAGATATCAGGGGAGGCAATCAGCCCCAGCATTTT.

This clonotype was counted ten times or more. This sequence joins TRBV4-1 and TRBJ2-3; 7 bases are shared with TRBD2. J gave up 1 base and V 4 bases, and 11 bases lay outside the gene matches. Germline V gene data show CDR1 as MGHRA and CDR2 as YSYEKL. The CDR3 runs 17 residues. CDR3 amino acids: CASSPGTTGERTDTQYF. CDR3 coding DNA: TGCGCCAGCAGCCCCGGGACTACCGGTGAACGCACAGATACGCAGTATTTT.

This clonotype was seen at least ten times. The rearrangement uses TRBV29-1 and TRBJ2-7; 12 nucleotides line up with TRBD1. The ends lost 4 bases at V and 7 bases at J; junction bases unmatched: 23. Germline CDR1 is SQVTM and CDR2 is ANQGSEA. This CDR3 is 19 amino acids long. The CDR3 loop is CSVGSIGTGGVLKGIEQYF. The DNA of the CDR3 is TGCAGCGTTGGCTCGATCGGGACAGGGGGCGTGTTAAAGGGGATAGAGCAGTACTTC.

This chain links TRBV6-1 with TRBJ1-4, with a weak D call TRBD1 (5 bases). The germline V gene encodes CDR1 MNHNS and CDR2 SASEGT. Trimming cost V 3 bases and J 5 bases, with 7 bases left between them. The CDR3 has 13 residues. Here the CDR3 DNA reads TGTGCCAGCAGTGACAGGGAAAATGAAAAACTGTTTTTT. Its protein product is CASSDRENEKLFF.

The chain joins TRBV12-3 or TRBV12-4 to TRBJ2-3; 16 bases are shared with TRBD2. This CDR3 has 16 amino acids. The V and J ends lost 6 bases and 4 bases, in that order; junction bases with no gene match: 4. The CDR3 here is CASRGTSGRASDTQYF. The CDR3 DNA reads as TGTGCCAGCAGGGGGACTAGCGGGAGGGCCTCAGATACGCAGTATTTT.

This clonotype appeared a single time. One end of the junction is discordant with germline, which a read error may explain. The rearrangement uses TRBV9 and TRBJ2-7; 8 positions match TRBD1. The CDR3 has 15 residues. From germline, CDR1 is SGDLS and CDR2 YYNGEE. CDR3 sequence (DNA): TGTGCCAGCAGCGTAGGGGGACAGGTACAATACGGGCAGTACTTC. Its protein is CASSVGGQVQYGQYF.

The J gene is TRBJ2-1, the V gene TRBV14; D is tentatively TRBD1 or TRBD2 (5 bases each). This CDR3 region has 14 residues. The germline V and J ends were trimmed by 3 bases and 8 bases, with 14 bases remaining between them. CDR1 is SGHDN, CDR2 FVKESK, per germline. The CDR3 region is CASSHSGTVDEQFF. In DNA form, the CDR3 reads TGTGCCAGCAGCCACTCCGGGACGGTAGATGAGCAGTTCTTC.

The chain recombines TRBV20-1 with TRBJ1-1; TRBD1 matches 8 bases. Germline-derived CDR1 and CDR2 are DFQATT and SNEGSKA (reference sequence). Losses at the gene ends were 6 bases for V and 8 bases for J; bases not matched to a gene: 26. The CDR3 covers 18 residues. The CDR3 coding sequence is TGCAGTGCGAAAGGACAGGGCGAAAGCTATCGGCGATGGGGAGAAGCTTTCTTT. Protein sequence: CSAKGQGESYRRWGEAFF.

The chain is built from TRBV29-1 and TRBJ1-4; D gene ambiguous. In germline, CDR1 is SQVTM, CDR2 ANQGSEA. The ends were cut back, 7 bases at V and 7 bases at J, with 16 bases in the middle. The CDR3 contains 13 residues. CDR3 sequence reads: CSANLGMGEKLFF. Written as DNA, the CDR3 is TGCAGCGCAAACCTCGGGATGGGTGAAAAACTGTTTTTT.

This clonotype was counted between two and nine times. The chain has TRBV27 and TRBJ2-1; D not resolved. The V and J ends lost 5 bases and 0 bases respectively, with 14 bases between them. Looked up from germline, CDR1 is MNHEY and CDR2 is SMNVEV (reference sequence). The length of the CDR3 is 16 residues. CDR3 bases: TGTGCCAGCAGTCCGTACACCCTGACCTCCTACAATGAGCAGTTCTTC. Translating gives CASSPYTLTSYNEQFF.

The table lists this clonotype with a few counts. This likely traces to a read error, being one base from a far larger clone. This chain joins TRBV7-2 and TRBJ2-7; 8 bases are a match to TRBD1. Germline V gene lookup returns CDR1 SGHTA and CDR2 FQGNSA. CDR3 size: 12 residues. Germline trimming cut 5 bases from V and 3 bases from J; bases unmatched to any gene: 0. In DNA form, the CDR3 reads TGTACCAGCAGCGGACAGGGCTACGAGCAGTACTTC. This codes for CTSSGQGYEQYF.

The J gene is TRBJ2-3, the V gene TRBV29-1; TRBD1 matches 10 bases. The CDR3 runs 14 residues. Germline V CDR1 and CDR2: SQVTM, ANQGSEA. The V segment lost 6 bases and the J segment 3 bases; nucleotides outside the gene matches: 6. This CDR3 reads CSVVTGGLTDTQYF. The CDR3 DNA follows: TGCAGCGTGGTGACAGGGGGCTTGACAGATACGCAGTATTTT.

The rearrangement links TRBV28 to TRBJ1-2; 7 bases line up with TRBD1. CDR1 and CDR2 from the germline V gene are MDHEN and SYDVKM. The ends lost 3 bases at V and 12 bases at J; junction bases unmatched: 13. CDR3 length: 14 amino acids. The CDR3 sequence is CASSLGPRTGAHTF. CDR3 DNA sequence: TGTGCCAGCAGTTTGGGCCCGCGCACAGGGGCTCACACCTTC.

This clonotype has more than one count but fewer than ten. The CDR3 DNA reads as TGTGCCAGCAGCGTCAGGTCAGGGGGAGTCAGATATGGCTACACCTTC. It encodes CASSVRSGGVRYGYTF. The chain links TRBV12-3 or TRBV12-4 to TRBJ1-2, with 7 bases identical to TRBD1. The CDR3 runs 16 residues. Trimming at V came to 6 bases and at J to 5 bases, leaving 15 bases not matched to a gene.

This clonotype was seen repeatedly, ten times or more. The chain carries TRBV11-2 and TRBJ2-7; 12 nucleotides line up with TRBD1. The length of the CDR3 is 15 residues. CDR1 SGHAT and CDR2 FQNNGV come from the germline V gene. Trimming took 5 bases from V and 7 from J; bases not matched to a gene: 9. CDR3 region: CASSGTGQGASEQYF. CDR3 sequence (DNA): TGTGCCAGCAGCGGCACGGGACAGGGGGCTAGTGAGCAGTACTTC.

The genes are TRBV7-2 and TRBJ2-2; 13 bases agree with TRBD2. The CDR3 runs 16 residues. The ends lost 5 bases at V and 6 bases at J; junction bases unmatched: 6. Germline-derived CDR1 and CDR2 are SGHTA and FQGNSA. This chain's CDR3 is CASSQGLAGRAGELFF. The CDR3 DNA reads as TGTGCCAGCAGCCAGGGACTAGCGGGGCGGGCCGGGGAGCTGTTTTTT.

This clonotype has more than one count but fewer than ten. The chain joins TRBV24-1 to TRBJ2-3; D might be TRBD2 (6 bases). Trimming left V 7 bases short and J 8 bases short, with 12 bases between. The V gene's germline CDR1 is KGHDR and CDR2 SFDVKD. The CDR3 spans 12 residues. Here the CDR3 reads CATRKAGGTQYF. The CDR3 nucleotides read TGTGCCACCAGGAAGGCCGGGGGTACGCAGTATTTT.

This clonotype was seen a handful of times. The chain uses TRBV5-1 and TRBJ2-5, with unresolved D. This CDR3 has 11 residues. Trimming left V 6 bases short and J 4 bases short, with 7 bases between. Per germline, CDR1 SGHRS and CDR2 YFSETQ. The CDR3 here is CASNTGETQYF. The CDR3 DNA reads TGCGCCAGCAACACTGGAGAGACCCAGTACTTC.